Following are 14 T cell receptor beta chains from one sample sequenced in a study of Graves' ophthalmopathy and Graves' hyperthyroidism. RNA transcripts were the source from which TCR beta CDR3 regions were amplified. Following a first-round RT-PCR that used HTBI primers, a second-round multiplex PCR was carried out. MiXCR, run by TCRdb on the multiplex PCR reads, gives a single entry per CDR3 protein. The sample lists about 380,000 distinct CDR3 sequences, about 16% occurring once. Sequencing used peripheral blood. Receptors originate from a woman aged 18-30 years with stable Graves' hyperthyroidism.

This clonotype was seen many times. The J gene is TRBJ1-5, the V gene TRBV12-3 or TRBV12-4, with D maybe TRBD1 (5 bases). This CDR3 spans 15 amino acids. V was cut by 0 bases and J by 4 bases, with 10 bases left in between. CDR3 amino acids: CASSLAGVINQPQHF. The CDR3, as DNA: TGTGCCAGCAGTTTAGCAGGGGTTATTAATCAGCCCCAGCATTTT.

Many counts were recorded for this clonotype. The chain recombines TRBV6-1 with TRBJ2-7; 7 bases fit TRBD2. This CDR3 region has 15 residues. Trimming took 5 bases from V and 0 from J; bases not matched to a gene: 7. Germline V gives CDR1 MNHNS, CDR2 SASEGT. DNA for the CDR3: TGTGCCAGCAGTCTCACGCGGGGGAGCTCCTACGAGCAGTACTTC. This translates into CASSLTRGSSYEQYF.

J is TRBJ1-6 and V is TRBV27, with 10 nucleotides matching TRBD1. Per germline, CDR1 MNHEY and CDR2 SMNVEV (reference sequence). J was trimmed by 9 bases and V by 4 bases; bases with no gene match: 3. This CDR3 spans 14 amino acids. The CDR3 nucleotides are TGTGCCAGCAGTTGGGGGACAGGGGCTTCACCCCTCCACTTT. Translating it yields CASSWGTGASPLHF.

This clonotype came up many times. The J gene is TRBJ2-2, the V gene TRBV12-3 or TRBV12-4; 8 bases agree with TRBD1. The CDR3 is made up of 15 amino acids. V shed 8 bases, J shed 0 bases, and the junction held 5 bases outside the gene matches. The CDR3 protein is CASLRTGTNTGELFF. In DNA form, the CDR3 reads TGTGCCAGCCTAAGGACAGGGACGAACACCGGGGAGCTGTTTTTT.

CDR3 bases: TGTGCCAGCAGTGCCATGAATTATCAGGGTTCTGGGGCCAACGTCCTGACTTTC. This codes for CASSAMNYQGSGANVLTF. The chain recombines TRBV28 with TRBJ2-6; tentatively, D is TRBD1 (5 bases). The CDR3 is made up of 18 amino acids. Trimming took 5 bases from V and 1 from J, leaving 18 bases between them. From germline, CDR1 is MDHEN and CDR2 SYDVKM.

This clonotype was counted at least ten times. This chain links TRBV4-1 with TRBJ2-4, with D possibly TRBD1 on 6 matching bases. Per the germline V gene, CDR1 is MGHRA and CDR2 is YSYEKL. The CDR3 consists of 14 residues. Trimming stripped 0 bases from V and 4 bases from J, with 7 bases between. CDR3 residues: CASSQEGGKNIQYF. In nucleotides, the CDR3 is TGCGCCAGCAGCCAAGAAGGGGGTAAAAACATTCAGTACTTC.

This clonotype was detected many times. The DNA for the CDR3 is TGCAGTGCTAAACAGACCCAGGGATATGGCGTCGAGCAGTACTTC. Protein sequence: CSAKQTQGYGVEQYF. V gene TRBV20-1 combines with J gene TRBJ2-7; D might be TRBD1 (5 bases). The CDR3 sequence is 15 residues long. CDR1 and CDR2 (germline): DFQATT, SNEGSKA (reference sequence). The V end was cut by 4 bases, the J end by 6 bases, with 22 bases between.

This clonotype has at least ten counts. The V gene is TRBV20-1, the J gene TRBJ2-4; 7 bases align to TRBD2. J lost 0 bases, V lost 6 bases, and 11 bases had no gene match. This CDR3 spans 16 amino acids. Per the germline V gene, CDR1 is DFQATT and CDR2 is SNEGSKA (reference sequence). The CDR3 spells CSARTGGGLAKNIQYF. CDR3 nucleotides: TGCAGTGCCCGGACGGGCGGGGGTTTAGCCAAAAACATTCAGTACTTC.

This clonotype was observed a handful of times. The gene calls are TRBV9 and TRBJ1-6; weak D call: TRBD1 (6 bases). Germline V CDR1 and CDR2: SGDLS, YYNGEE. This CDR3 has 14 residues. V gave up 0 bases and J gave up 6 bases, with 7 bases separating them. CDR3 bases: TGTGCCAGCAGCGTAGTAGGGGGTAATTCACCCCTCCACTTT. Amino acids: CASSVVGGNSPLHF.

This clonotype was detected many times. The gene calls are TRBV28 and TRBJ2-5; possibly TRBD1 for D (6 bases). Germline lookup yields CDR1 MDHEN and CDR2 SYDVKM. This CDR3 has 13 amino acids. Trimming cost V 6 bases and J 2 bases, with 10 bases left between them. CDR3 residues: CASRTGIQETQYF. The CDR3 DNA reads TGTGCCAGCAGGACAGGTATTCAAGAGACCCAGTACTTC.

This clonotype was seen many times. V usage is TRBV6-1 and J usage is TRBJ2-5; unclear D gene. CDR1 MNHNS and CDR2 SASEGT come from the germline V gene. Trimming removed 7 bases from V and 1 base from J, with 16 bases in between. The CDR3 is 15 amino acids. The CDR3 region is CASTVLGGSQETQYF. Here the CDR3 DNA reads TGTGCCAGCACCGTCCTCGGCGGCAGCCAAGAGACCCAGTACTTC.

This clonotype was recorded at least ten times. The J gene is TRBJ2-5, the V gene TRBV27, with 7 bases matching TRBD2. From germline, CDR1 is MNHEY and CDR2 SMNVEV (reference sequence). The CDR3 is 14 residues long. V lost 2 bases, J lost 5 bases, and 5 bases stayed unmatched. CDR3 coding DNA: TGTGCCAGCAGTTTAGGTGGGGGGGTGGAGACCCAGTACTTC. As protein: CASSLGGGVETQYF.

Only one count was recorded for this clonotype. V usage is TRBV6-5 and J usage is TRBJ2-7, with TRBD2 identical over 7 bases. CDR1 is MNHEY, CDR2 SVGAGI, per germline. This CDR3 is built from 16 residues. The trim removed 0 bases at V and 3 bases at J, leaving 8 bases unmatched. The CDR3 loop reads CASSYSMGGEGYEQYF. The CDR3 DNA reads as TGTGCCAGCAGTTACTCGATGGGCGGGGAGGGCTACGAGCAGTACTTC.

This clonotype has a count of ten or more. This chain links TRBV6-5 with TRBJ2-7, with D tentatively TRBD1 (6 bases). The CDR3 covers 14 residues. V lost 8 bases, J lost 5 bases, and 19 bases lay in between. Germline V gives CDR1 MNHEY, CDR2 SVGAGI. The CDR3 coding sequence is TGTGCCAGCCAATGGGCAGGGGTTGGGGACGAGCAGTACTTC. Its protein is CASQWAGVGDEQYF.